The sample holds many counts of the clone carrying this TCR beta chain. Its antigen is as yet unknown. TCRdb fed the RACE reads into MiXCR, producing one record per CDR3 protein. In the table there are about 40,000 distinct CDR3 sequences, around 3% of which are singletons. The record originates from a study of human T cells and chemical hapten exposure. Study-wide results and limits: Clustering by CDR3 similarity yielded significantly more large clusters from expanded TCRs than controls. TCRs above 1 in 1000 frequency stayed constant with DPC sensitization. A positive correlation with patch test score was found for PT1 expanded TCR counts.

The CDR3 totals 17 residues. V was pared by 8 bases and J by 6 bases, with 15 bases of the junction left unmatched. The time point is: patch test 2, 6 weeks after DPC sensitization. Sample treatment: therapeutic diphenylcyclopropenone sensitization with weekly scalp DPC. The authors extracted total RNA from unfractionated whole blood. The input for sequencing was whole blood, taken in connection with sensitization to the hapten diphenylcyclopropenone (DPC). V usage is TRBV12-3 or TRBV12-4 and J usage is TRBJ2-1, with 11 nucleotides matching TRBD2. The clonotype comes from a man aged 35 to 55 with alopecia areata. Some clones in this sample may be carry-over from other donors' samples. The CDR3 loop reads CASGGSGRARLGNEQFF. CDR3 nucleotide sequence: TGTGCCAGCGGCGGTAGCGGGAGGGCCCGCTTGGGCAATGAGCAGTTCTTC.